The next 6 T cell receptor beta chains were all read from a single sample in a study of blood T cell repertoires in COVID-19. Repertoires were generated with immunoSEQ multiplex PCR, while TCRdb's copy carries only in-frame clones and drops some. Here the sample spans under 300,000 clones, 75% to 90% being singletons. The specimen sequenced was peripheral blood. The receptor set was obtained from a man aged 45 to 65 with acute or convalescent COVID-19.

The chain links TRBV30 to TRBJ1-5, with D uncertain. This CDR3 contains 12 residues. The ends were cut back, 2 bases at V and 7 bases at J, with 9 bases in the middle. Germline V gene sequence: CDR1 GTSNPN, CDR2 SVGIG (reference sequence). The CDR3: CAWSLSGQPQHF. The CDR3 nucleotides are TGTGCCTGGAGTTTGTCGGGGCAGCCCCAGCATTTT.

The chain recombines TRBV5-8 with TRBJ1-2; D is unresolved. This CDR3 has 13 amino acids. Germline loops: CDR1 SGHTS, CDR2 YDEGEE. Trimming stripped 6 bases from V and 4 bases from J, with 13 bases between. The CDR3 DNA reads TGTGCCAGCAACCCGAATCTAGGCTATGGCTACACCTTC. It is translated as CASNPNLGYGYTF. Variable domain in full (rest from reference TRBV5-8 and TRBJ1-2): EAGVTQSPTHLIKTRGQQATLRCSPISGHTSVYWYQQALGLGLQFLLWYDEGEERNRGNFPPRFSGRQFPNYSSELNVNALELEDSALYLCASNPNLGYGYTFGSGTRLTVV.

The table lists this clone with a few counts. The V gene is TRBV19, the J gene TRBJ2-3; TRBD1 matches 11 bases. This CDR3 spans 17 amino acids. V was clipped by 3 bases and J by 4 bases; unmatched bases: 9. The germline V gene encodes CDR1 LNHDA and CDR2 SQIVND (reference sequence). Here the CDR3 DNA reads TGTGCCAGTAGTATCCATCCAGGGGGACAGGGGGCAGATACGCAGTATTTT. It codes for CASSIHPGGQGADTQYF.

The rearrangement joins TRBV7-9 to TRBJ1-4; 9 nucleotides agree with TRBD1. The CDR3 length is 14 residues. V lost 4 bases, J lost 7 bases, and 4 bases stayed unmatched. Germline V gene sequence: CDR1 SEHNR, CDR2 FQNEAQ (reference sequence). Here the CDR3 reads CASSSGQGVEKLFF. The CDR3 DNA reads TGTGCCAGCAGCTCGGGACAGGGTGTTGAAAAACTGTTTTTT.

This chain joins TRBV2 and TRBJ1-3, with 7 bases identical to TRBD1. The CDR3 runs to 15 residues. CDR1 SNHLY and CDR2 FYNNEI come from the germline V gene. Losses at the gene ends were 5 bases for V and 0 bases for J; bases not matched to a gene: 4. The CDR3 sequence is CASSRQGLSGNTIYF. The CDR3 DNA reads TGTGCCAGCAGTCGACAGGGCCTCTCTGGAAACACCATATATTTT.

The chain combines TRBV18 with TRBJ1-3, with D tentatively TRBD1 (6 bases). V lost 3 bases, J lost 0 bases, and 21 bases lay in between. This CDR3 region has 19 residues. Germline CDR1 reads KGHSH; CDR2 reads LQKENI. Written as DNA, the CDR3 is TGTGCCAGCTCACCCTTCGCGACAGGCCCCAACGACTCTGGAAACACCATATATTTT. Its translation is CASSPFATGPNDSGNTIYF.